Below, one T cell receptor beta chain is given with its context. The sample belongs to a study of control samples from healthy donors and cancer patients. Clones were read by immunoSEQ multiplex PCR, and TCRdb kept only the in-frame ones, dropping some. The repertoire consists of roughly 100,000 clones, with about 83% occurring once and the leading ten covering over 10%. The CDR3 spans 15 residues. The V gene end was trimmed by 5 bases and the J gene end by 3 bases; junction bases not matched to a gene: 7. Germline CDR1 SEHNR, CDR2 FQNEAQ (reference sequence). The TCR was taken from a woman between 50 and 59 years old in good health. The sequenced sample consisted of blood. The rearrangement joins TRBV7-9 to TRBJ2-4; 7 positions agree with TRBD1. This chain's CDR3 is CASSQDREFKNIQYF. CDR3 coding DNA: TGTGCCAGCAGCCAAGACAGGGAATTCAAAAACATTCAGTACTTC.